These 26 T cell receptor beta chains were sequenced from one sample in a study of blood T cell repertoires in COVID-19. Only in-frame clones appear in the TCRdb table, and some are missing; sequencing was by immunoSEQ multiplex PCR. The sample shows 70,000 to 95,000 clones, 85% to 90% of them seen only once. Sequences were obtained from peripheral blood. The receptor set was obtained from a human donor with active COVID-19. The donor label of this sample is uncertain.

The V call is TRBV6-2 or TRBV6-3, the J call TRBJ2-7; D unresolved. Germline CDR1 and CDR2: MNHEY and SVGEGT. Trimming stripped 0 bases from V and 3 bases from J, with 6 bases between. This CDR3 is built from 13 residues. The CDR3 region has the DNA TGTGCCAGCAGTTACTCCCGGGTCTACGAGCAGTACTTC. Protein product: CASSYSRVYEQYF.

J is TRBJ2-1 and V is TRBV19; the match to TRBD2 covers 7 bases. The CDR3 extends over 15 amino acids. The V gene's germline CDR1 is LNHDA and CDR2 SQIVND (reference sequence). V gave up 7 bases and J gave up 6 bases; unmatched junction bases: 12. The DNA of the CDR3 is TGTGCCAGTAACCCTTCGAGCGGGACCCTCAATGAGCAGTTCTTC. It translates to CASNPSSGTLNEQFF. The whole variable domain, remainder taken from reference TRBV19 and TRBJ2-1, is DGGITQSPKYLFRKEGQNVTLSCEQNLNHDAMYWYRQDPGQGLRLIYYSQIVNDFQKGDIAEGYSVSREKKESFPLTVTSAQKNPTAFYLCASNPSSGTLNEQFFGPGTRLTVL.

This clone was found once. The CDR3 protein is CASSVTGTQSADTQYF. CDR3 bases: TGCGCCAGCAGCGTGACAGGGACCCAAAGTGCAGATACGCAGTATTTT. The rearrangement uses TRBV4-3 and TRBJ2-3, with 7 bases aligning to TRBD1. The CDR3 length is 16 residues. V trimming: 5 bases; J trimming: 4 bases; junction bases outside the gene matches: 12. CDR1 LGHNA and CDR2 YSLEER come from the germline V gene.

The chain joins TRBV5-6 to TRBJ2-1, with 10 bases identical to TRBD2. In germline, CDR1 is SGHDT, CDR2 YYEEEE. Trimming cost V 4 bases and J 6 bases; bases outside gene matches: 10. The CDR3 is 16 amino acids. The CDR3 is CASSLRLAGTSNEQFF. The CDR3 nucleotides are TGTGCCAGCAGCCTAAGACTAGCGGGTACTAGCAATGAGCAGTTCTTC.

The chain uses TRBV3-1 (or the pseudogene TRBV3-2) and TRBJ1-5; D gene unclear. The CDR3 contains 13 residues. Per germline, CDR1 LGHDT and CDR2 YNNKEL (reference sequence). V lost 7 bases and J 4 bases, leaving 11 bases between the germline ends. The CDR3 nucleotides are TGTGCCAGCACCTTGGGCGGGAATCAGCCCCAGCATTTT. It translates to CASTLGGNQPQHF.

This chain links TRBV7-6 with TRBJ2-5; weak D call: TRBD1 (7 bases). V was clipped by 5 bases and J by 4 bases, with 20 bases between them. Per the germline V gene, CDR1 is SGHVS and CDR2 is FNYEAQ. The CDR3 is 16 amino acids. CDR3 protein: CASSPTRRGVRETQYF. The CDR3 DNA reads TGTGCCAGCAGCCCGACTCGCAGGGGGGTCAGAGAGACCCAGTACTTC.

This rearrangement joins TRBV5-8 to TRBJ1-2; TRBD1 might be the D (6 bases). The CDR3 totals 16 residues. The germline V gene has CDR1 SGHTS and CDR2 YDEGEE. V lost 1 base, J lost 0 bases, and 13 bases lay in between. CDR3 in amino acids: CASSLNTGQANYGYTF. The CDR3 DNA reads as TGTGCCAGCAGCTTGAACACGGGACAAGCTAACTATGGCTACACCTTC.

The rearrangement links TRBV27 to TRBJ1-2; no clear D gene. Per germline, CDR1 MNHEY and CDR2 SMNVEV (reference sequence). V dropped 6 bases and J dropped 4 bases, with 18 bases sitting between them. There are 15 residues in the CDR3. CDR3: CASRPGDGEVYGYTF. The CDR3 coding sequence is TGTGCCAGCAGACCCGGAGACGGGGAGGTCTATGGCTACACCTTC.

There are a few counts of this clone. The chain combines TRBV27 with TRBJ2-7; 10 bases line up with TRBD2. V lost 4 bases, J lost 5 bases, and 5 bases stayed unmatched. Germline V gene sequence: CDR1 MNHEY, CDR2 SMNVEV (reference sequence). This CDR3 region has 14 residues. The CDR3 sequence: CASSSGTSVHEQYF. The CDR3, as DNA: TGTGCCAGCAGTTCCGGGACTAGCGTTCACGAGCAGTACTTC.

The chain has TRBV19 and TRBJ2-1, with 9 bases matching TRBD1. The J segment lost 10 bases and the V segment lost 5 bases, leaving 12 bases of the junction unmatched. Germline V gene lookup returns CDR1 LNHDA and CDR2 SQIVND (reference sequence). This CDR3 region has 15 residues. The CDR3 spells CASSSWTGVTGEQFF. The CDR3 region has the DNA TGTGCCAGTAGTTCCTGGACAGGGGTGACTGGGGAGCAGTTCTTC.

V usage is TRBV2 and J usage is TRBJ2-5; 7 nucleotides agree with TRBD1. J gave up 0 bases and V 4 bases, and 11 bases lay outside the gene matches. The CDR3 length is 17 residues. In germline, CDR1 is SNHLY, CDR2 FYNNEI. CDR3 nucleotides: TGTGCCAGCAGTGTCGTAACGGGACAGAAGTACCAAGAGACCCAGTACTTC. Its translation: CASSVVTGQKYQETQYF.

V gene TRBV5-5 combines with J gene TRBJ1-5, with 7 bases lining up with TRBD1. Germline-derived CDR1 and CDR2 are SGHKS and YYEKEE (reference sequence). The V and J ends lost 4 bases and 0 bases, in that order; junction bases with no gene match: 10. The CDR3 runs to 17 residues. As DNA, the CDR3 is TGTGCCAGCAGCCTTAGGACAGGAGAATATAGCAATCAGCCCCAGCATTTT. It yields the protein CASSLRTGEYSNQPQHF.

The CDR3, as DNA: TGTGCCAGCAGCCAAGCGATACAGGGTTTTACAGATACGCAGTATTTT. Translated, it gives CASSQAIQGFTDTQYF. The chain joins TRBV3-1 (or the pseudogene TRBV3-2) to TRBJ2-3, with D possibly TRBD1 on 6 matching bases. The CDR3 runs 16 residues. The germline V and J ends were trimmed by 1 base and 3 bases, with 14 bases remaining between them. CDR1 is LGHDT, CDR2 YNNKEL, per germline (reference sequence).

The chain couples TRBV6-5 to TRBJ1-1; D perhaps matches TRBD1 (5 bases). With 6 bases removed from V and 4 bases from J, the gap between germline ends came to 15 bases. Germline V CDR1 and CDR2: MNHEY, SVGAGI. This CDR3 spans 14 amino acids. The DNA for the CDR3 is TGTGCCAGCAGCCCACGGGGGAGAGGCACTGAAGCTTTCTTT. Residues: CASSPRGRGTEAFF.

This rearrangement joins TRBV5-1 to TRBJ2-7; TRBD1 matches 10 bases. The V gene's germline CDR1 is SGHRS and CDR2 YFSETQ. The CDR3 length is 15 residues. J was trimmed by 2 bases and V by 0 bases; bases with no gene match: 2. The CDR3 here is CASSLEGQGTYEQYF. The CDR3 bases are TGCGCCAGCAGCTTGGAGGGACAGGGGACCTACGAGCAGTACTTC.

The chain has TRBV7-2 and TRBJ2-3, with D maybe TRBD2 (5 bases). The CDR3 has 13 amino acids. Trimming removed 7 bases from V and 5 bases from J, with 13 bases in between. Germline-derived CDR1 and CDR2 are SGHTA and FQGNSA. CDR3 amino acids: CASTQRRGDTQYF. The CDR3 DNA is TGTGCCAGCACCCAACGACGGGGAGATACGCAGTATTTT.

This clone was observed once. The chain links TRBV6-2 or TRBV6-3 to TRBJ2-5; TRBD2 is a possible D gene (6 bases). In germline, CDR1 is MNHEY, CDR2 SVGEGT. V was shortened by 4 bases and J by 2 bases, with 20 bases between the two germline ends. The CDR3 consists of 17 residues. CDR3 DNA: TGTGCCAGCAGTTTTCCTAGCGTGGAGCCTCGGCAAGAGACCCAGTACTTC. Translation gives CASSFPSVEPRQETQYF.

This clone was recorded only once. The chain combines TRBV9 with TRBJ2-7; D is perhaps TRBD2 (5 bases). Germline CDR1 reads SGDLS; CDR2 reads YYNGEE. V dropped 0 bases and J dropped 4 bases, with 14 bases sitting between them. The CDR3 length is 15 residues. The CDR3 sequence is CASSVELRESYEQYF. The DNA of the CDR3 is TGTGCCAGCAGCGTAGAGTTAAGGGAGTCTTACGAGCAGTACTTC.

The chain couples TRBV2 to TRBJ2-7; TRBD1 might be the D (6 bases). The CDR3 runs 13 residues. V was cut by 6 bases and J by 1 base, with 10 bases left in between. Germline lookup yields CDR1 SNHLY and CDR2 FYNNEI. In DNA form, the CDR3 reads TGTGCCAGCAGACGGGACACGTCCTACGAGCAGTACTTC. Translated, it gives CASRRDTSYEQYF.

The rearrangement links TRBV10-3 to TRBJ1-2; D is unresolved. CDR1 is ENHRY and CDR2 is SYGVKD in the germline V gene. Trimming removed 3 bases from V and 1 base from J, with 9 bases in between. This CDR3 region has 14 residues. The CDR3 spells CAISDLRINYGYTF. CDR3 bases: TGTGCCATCAGTGACCTTCGTATTAACTATGGCTACACCTTC.

V and J are TRBV19 and TRBJ1-3; unclear D gene. Per germline, CDR1 LNHDA and CDR2 SQIVND (reference sequence). Trimming removed 5 bases at V and 2 bases at J, with 4 bases between. The CDR3 runs to 12 residues. The CDR3 reads CASSDTGNTIYF. CDR3 DNA sequence: TGTGCCAGTAGTGACACTGGAAACACCATATATTTT.

V is TRBV5-1 and J is TRBJ1-2, with TRBD1 matching over 7 bases. CDR3 length: 14 residues. Germline loops: CDR1 SGHRS, CDR2 YFSETQ. The junction had 5 bases not matched to a gene; V was cut back by 4 bases and J by 2 bases. For the CDR3, the DNA is TGCGCCAGCAGCAGGGACAGAGTAAACTATGGCTACACCTTC. Its protein product is CASSRDRVNYGYTF.

The chain couples TRBV7-2 to TRBJ2-3, with D unresolved. This CDR3 contains 13 residues. The V end was cut by 4 bases, the J end by 6 bases, with 11 bases between. The germline CDR1 and CDR2 sequences are SGHTA and FQGNSA. CDR3 in DNA: TGTGCCAGCAGCTCAACGAGGTCGGATACGCAGTATTTT. It translates to CASSSTRSDTQYF. The whole variable domain, remainder taken from reference TRBV7-2 and TRBJ2-3, is GAGVSQSPSNKVTEKGKDVELRCDPISGHTALYWYRQSLGQGLEFLIYFQGNSAPDKSGLPSDRFSAERTGGSVSTLTIQRTQQEDSAVYLCASSSTRSDTQYFGPGTRLTVL.

DNA of the CDR3: TGTGCCAGCAGTTACTCGTCGGAGGTTAATACGCAGTATTTT. Its translation is CASSYSSEVNTQYF. J is TRBJ2-3 and V is TRBV6-2 or TRBV6-3, with D possibly matching TRBD2 (5 bases). V was pared by 0 bases and J by 7 bases, with 11 bases between. The CDR3 loop spans 14 amino acids. Germline V CDR1 and CDR2: MNHEY, SVGEGT.

The chain employs TRBV3-1 (or the pseudogene TRBV3-2) and TRBJ1-6, with TRBD1 as a possible D gene (6 bases). Trimming pared 4 bases from V and 10 bases from J, leaving 11 bases between. CDR3 length: 13 amino acids. The germline V gene has CDR1 LGHDT and CDR2 YNNKEL (reference sequence). The CDR3 reads CASSRHRESPLHF. Written as DNA, the CDR3 is TGTGCCAGCAGCCGACACAGGGAATCACCCCTCCACTTT.

The V call is TRBV6-5, the J call TRBJ2-7; 7 nucleotides align to TRBD1. Germline V gene lookup returns CDR1 MNHEY and CDR2 SVGAGI. J was trimmed by 4 bases and V by 8 bases; bases with no gene match: 8. The CDR3 has 13 residues. The chain's CDR3 is CASLGQPLYEQYF. CDR3 nucleotide sequence: TGTGCCAGCCTGGGACAGCCCCTATACGAGCAGTACTTC.